Listed below are T cell receptor beta chains from one sample, sequenced in a study of neurological immune-mediated disorders. TCRdb analysed the 5' RACE reads with MiXCR anew, one entry per CDR3 protein. Here the sample spans 60,000 to 90,000 distinct CDR3 sequences, 9.5% to 13% being singletons. The sample was PBMCs. The receptors shown here come from a man under 40 in good health. Both conserved end residues are part of each CDR3. The D gene is left open where the match is weak. Rows may omit the clone size; those that give it use once, few, many or a size class.

v_call: TRBV28
clone_size: many
d_call: TRBD2
j_call: TRBJ2-7
cdr3_nt: TGTGCCAGCAGGACTAGCAAGGGCGGCTCCTACGAGCAGTACTTC
cdr3_aa: CASRTSKGGSYEQYF

v_call: TRBV6-1
clone_size: many
d_call: TRBD1
j_call: TRBJ2-2
cdr3_nt: TGTGCCAGCAGATTTGGGACAGCACCGGGCACCGGGGAGCTGTTTTTT
cdr3_aa: CASRFGTAPGTGELFF

v_call: TRBV7-2
clone_size: .
d_call: .
j_call: TRBJ2-3
cdr3_nt: TGTGCCAGCAGCCCCGCCCCATTCACAGATACGCAGTATTTT
cdr3_aa: CASSPAPFTDTQYF

v_call: TRBV12-3/TRBV12-4
clone_size: many
d_call: .
j_call: TRBJ1-1
cdr3_nt: TGTGCCAGCAGCACAATCAGAGTCGTGAACACTGAAGCTTTCTTT
cdr3_aa: CASSTIRVVNTEAFF

v_call: TRBV29-1
clone_size: many
d_call: TRBD1
j_call: TRBJ2-7
cdr3_nt: TGCAGCGCGTGGACAGGGGTATACGAGCAGTACTTC
cdr3_aa: CSAWTGVYEQYF

v_call: TRBV28
clone_size: many
d_call: .
j_call: TRBJ2-7
cdr3_nt: TGTGCCAGCAGGCGGGCGTACTACGAGCAGTACTTC
cdr3_aa: CASRRAYYEQYF

v_call: TRBV7-6
clone_size: many
d_call: TRBD2
j_call: TRBJ2-3
cdr3_nt: TGTGCCAGCAGTCCTGGACTAGCTTCAGATACGCAGTATTTT
cdr3_aa: CASSPGLASDTQYF

v_call: TRBV5-1
clone_size: many
d_call: .
j_call: TRBJ1-3
cdr3_nt: TGCGCCAGCAGCTTGGTTCCCGGCAGCTCTGGAAACACCATATATTTT
cdr3_aa: CASSLVPGSSGNTIYF

v_call: TRBV9
clone_size: many
d_call: .
j_call: TRBJ2-1
cdr3_nt: TGTGCCAGCAGCGTAGCGACTTACAATGAGCAGTTCTTC
cdr3_aa: CASSVATYNEQFF

v_call: TRBV5-6
clone_size: many
d_call: TRBD2
j_call: TRBJ2-1
cdr3_nt: TGTGCCAGCAGCTCGACTAGCGGGAATGAGCAGTTCTTC
cdr3_aa: CASSSTSGNEQFF

v_call: TRBV20-1
clone_size: many
d_call: TRBD1
j_call: TRBJ1-2
cdr3_nt: TGCAGTGCAATGACAGGGAGGGGAGGCTACACCTTC
cdr3_aa: CSAMTGRGGYTF

v_call: TRBV7-2
clone_size: .
d_call: TRBD1
j_call: TRBJ2-1
cdr3_nt: TGTGCCAGCAGCCTCCGGACAGGGGGCTACAATGAGCAGTTCTTC
cdr3_aa: CASSLRTGGYNEQFF

v_call: TRBV28
clone_size: many
d_call: TRBD1
j_call: TRBJ2-7
cdr3_nt: TGTGCCAGCAGTACAAACCGGGACAGGGCTTACGAGCAGTACTTC
cdr3_aa: CASSTNRDRAYEQYF

v_call: TRBV28
clone_size: .
d_call: .
j_call: TRBJ2-7
cdr3_nt: TGTGCCAGCAGTGCCCCAGGGGAGCAGTGCTTC
cdr3_aa: CASSAPGEQCF

v_call: TRBV3-1
clone_size: many
d_call: .
j_call: TRBJ1-1
cdr3_nt: TGTGCCAGCAGCCGAGGCGAAATGAACACTGAAGCTTTCTTT
cdr3_aa: CASSRGEMNTEAFF

v_call: TRBV11-2
clone_size: many
d_call: TRBD1
j_call: TRBJ2-7
cdr3_nt: TGTGCCAGCAGCCGAGGACAGGCGCGTTACGAGCAGTACTTC
cdr3_aa: CASSRGQARYEQYF

v_call: TRBV29-1
clone_size: .
d_call: .
j_call: TRBJ2-7
cdr3_nt: TGCAGCGCCTTGGGTGAGTTCTCCTACGAGCAGTACTTC
cdr3_aa: CSALGEFSYEQYF

v_call: TRBV28
clone_size: many
d_call: .
j_call: TRBJ1-5
cdr3_nt: TGTGCCAGCACCACTAATCAGCCCCAGCATTTT
cdr3_aa: CASTTNQPQHF

v_call: TRBV27
clone_size: many
d_call: TRBD2
j_call: TRBJ2-1
cdr3_nt: TGTGCCAGCAGTTTGAATGGGGGGGACTATGAGCAGTTCTTC
cdr3_aa: CASSLNGGDYEQFF

v_call: TRBV19
clone_size: .
d_call: TRBD2
j_call: TRBJ2-7
cdr3_nt: TGTGCCAGTAGTATATGGCCGCGGGAGCGGAACGAGCAGTACTTC
cdr3_aa: CASSIWPRERNEQYF

v_call: TRBV5-1
clone_size: .
d_call: .
j_call: TRBJ2-1
cdr3_nt: TGCGCCAGTAGCTTGGCCGTCGGGAGCGGTAATGAGCAGTTCTTC
cdr3_aa: CASSLAVGSGNEQFF

v_call: TRBV6-5
clone_size: many
d_call: .
j_call: TRBJ2-1
cdr3_nt: TGTGCCAGTTTAAGCCCCCTCAACCTTCGCCCGCACCTTTACAATGAGCAGTTCTTC
cdr3_aa: CASLSPLNLRPHLYNEQFF